This is a list of T cell receptor beta chains from one sample in a study of blood T cell repertoires in COVID-19. Repertoires were generated with immunoSEQ multiplex PCR, while TCRdb's copy carries only in-frame clones and drops some. Among about 72,000 clones listed, 70% to 90% were seen once. The source material was peripheral blood. The source of these receptors is a woman at least 80 years old with acute or convalescent COVID-19. Both conserved end residues are part of each CDR3. The order of the fields is CDR3 protein, CDR3 DNA, J gene, D gene, V gene, clone size. A D gene is named only where the DNA matches it firmly. Clone size, where shown, is once, few, many, or a class for clones that have expanded.

CASSHGGFEAFF,TGTGCCAGCAGTCACGGGGGTTTTGAAGCTTTCTTT,TRBJ1-1,.,TRBV6-6,.
CASSLGRDNTEAFF,TGTGCCAGCAGCTTAGGTCGGGATAACACTGAAGCTTTCTTT,TRBJ1-1,.,TRBV11-2,.
CASSVGGPSGNTIYF,TGTGCCAGCAGCGTGGGTGGCCCCTCTGGAAACACCATATATTTT,TRBJ1-3,.,TRBV5-6,.
CASSRTGGFEKLFF,TGTGCCAGCTCTCGGACAGGGGGTTTTGAAAAACTGTTTTTT,TRBJ1-4,TRBD1,TRBV18,.
CASSIGTSYGYTF,TGTGCCAGTAGTATCGGGACAAGCTATGGCTACACCTTC,TRBJ1-2,.,TRBV19,few
CASMRQRNTEAFF,TGTGCCAGCATGAGACAGAGAAACACTGAAGCTTTCTTT,TRBJ1-1,.,TRBV7-2,.
CASSFGEGVLNSPLHF,TGTGCCAGCAGCTTTGGAGAAGGGGTTTTGAATTCACCCCTCCACTTT,TRBJ1-6,.,TRBV5-4,.
CASSYSGASNTEAFF,TGTGCCAGCAGTTACTCGGGGGCAAGTAACACTGAAGCTTTCTTT,TRBJ1-1,.,TRBV6-5,.
CASSSRRDRGVYNSPLHF,TGTGCCAGCAGTTCCCGCCGGGACAGGGGTGTCTATAATTCACCCCTCCACTTT,TRBJ1-6,TRBD1,TRBV27,.
CASSVELGANSPLHF,TGTGCCAGCAGCGTAGAATTGGGGGCTAACTCACCCCTCCACTTT,TRBJ1-6,.,TRBV9,.
CASSPGLAGGGNEQFF,TGTGCCAGCAGCCCCGGACTAGCGGGAGGAGGTAATGAGCAGTTCTTC,TRBJ2-1,TRBD2,TRBV7-7,.
CASSLVRGLNTEAFF,TGTGCCAGCAGCTTAGTGAGGGGGCTGAACACTGAAGCTTTCTTT,TRBJ1-1,TRBD1,TRBV11-3,.
CSVRETGVSGNTIYF,TGCAGCGTTCGAGAGACCGGGGTCTCTGGAAACACCATATATTTT,TRBJ1-3,.,TRBV29-1,.
CASSSTSEAEQFF,TGTGCCAGCAGCTCGACTAGCGAGGCTGAGCAGTTCTTC,TRBJ2-1,TRBD2,TRBV7-3,once
CATSDPSRGGWIF,TGTGCCACCAGTGACCCTAGCCGGGGAGGTTGGATCTTC,TRBJ2-4,.,TRBV24-1,.
CASSRDRDRGYTF,TGTGCCAGCAGCCGGGACAGGGATAGGGGCTACACCTTC,TRBJ1-2,TRBD1,TRBV7-2,.
CASSLETSGRLTDTQYF,TGCGCCAGCAGCTTGGAAACTAGCGGGAGGCTCACAGATACGCAGTATTTT,TRBJ2-3,TRBD2,TRBV5-1,.
CATFRTGTTEAFF,TGTGCCACCTTTCGGACAGGGACGACTGAAGCTTTCTTT,TRBJ1-1,TRBD1,TRBV6-6,.
CASSSSMRGRATDTQYF,TGTGCCAGCAGCTCCTCCATGCGCGGGAGGGCCACAGATACGCAGTATTTT,TRBJ2-3,TRBD2,TRBV11-2,.
CASSFMGDFPYEQYF,TGTGCCAGCAGCTTCATGGGGGACTTCCCCTACGAGCAGTACTTC,TRBJ2-7,.,TRBV11-2,once
CASSRQTGSSTDTQYF,TGTGCCAGCTCACGTCAAACAGGTTCTAGCACAGATACGCAGTATTTT,TRBJ2-3,.,TRBV18,.
CASSSDSNGYTF,TGTGCCAGCAGCTCGGACAGTAATGGCTACACCTTC,TRBJ1-2,.,TRBV5-4,.
CASSQGQRNTIYF,TGTGCCAGCAGCCAAGGGCAGAGAAACACCATATATTTT,TRBJ1-3,.,TRBV3-1/TRBV3-2,.
CASSSTFTDTQYF,TGTGCCAGCAGCTCTACCTTCACAGATACGCAGTATTTT,TRBJ2-3,.,TRBV5-4,.
CASSIGGSSYNEQFF,TGTGCCAGCAGCATCGGGGGGAGCTCCTACAATGAGCAGTTCTTC,TRBJ2-1,TRBD2,TRBV7-3,.
CASSMGGAYDEQFF,TGTGCCAGCAGCATGGGGGGGGCCTACGATGAGCAGTTCTTC,TRBJ2-1,.,TRBV7-8,.
CASSLELAGGPETQYF,TGTGCCAGCAGCTTGGAACTAGCGGGGGGGCCGGAGACCCAGTACTTC,TRBJ2-5,TRBD2,TRBV5-6,once
CASTRFATNEKLFF,TGTGCCAGTACCAGATTTGCAACTAATGAAAAACTGTTTTTT,TRBJ1-4,.,TRBV19,few
CASSSQGGYGYTF,TGTGCCAGCAGTTCGCAGGGAGGCTATGGCTACACCTTC,TRBJ1-2,.,TRBV6-6,.
CASSVDRVLGETQYF,TGTGCCAGCAGCGTAGACAGGGTATTAGGAGAGACCCAGTACTTC,TRBJ2-5,.,TRBV9,.
CASSYQGSNYGYTF,TGTGCCAGCAGCTACCAGGGAAGTAACTATGGCTACACCTTC,TRBJ1-2,.,TRBV13,.
CASSQDLRQGGNTEAFF,TGTGCCAGCAGCCAAGACCTCCGGCAGGGGGGAAACACTGAAGCTTTCTTT,TRBJ1-1,TRBD1,TRBV3-1/TRBV3-2,.
CASSQSVGDPTGFKVDKNTF,TGCGCCAGCAGTCAATCTGTAGGGGACCCGACAGGTTTCAAAGTGGATAAGAACACCTTC,TRBJ1-2,.,TRBV23-1,.
CASSPGSEVSYEQYF,TGCGCCAGCAGCCCCGGGAGTGAGGTCTCCTACGAGCAGTACTTC,TRBJ2-7,.,TRBV5-1,.
CASSPILTSGSDEQFF,TGTGCCAGCAGCCCTATTCTGACTAGCGGGAGTGATGAGCAGTTCTTC,TRBJ2-1,TRBD2,TRBV5-8,.
CASSELGGSHGYTF,TGTGCCAGCAGTGAACTTGGGGGCTCTCATGGCTACACCTTC,TRBJ1-2,.,TRBV2,.